This T cell receptor (beta chain) was documented in a study of beta chain features in type 1 diabetes. V gave up 5 bases and J gave up 2 bases; unmatched junction bases: 4. This CDR3 has 14 amino acids. The germline gives CDR1 SEHNR, CDR2 FQNEAQ (reference sequence). Expressed TCRB transcripts were sequenced because the isolated RNA had all been reverse transcribed beforehand. The method was immunoSEQ multiplex PCR; TCRdb's version includes in-frame clones alone and lacks a portion of them. The sample has just over 600,000 clones; around 16% are singletons. V gene TRBV7-9 combines with J gene TRBJ2-5, with 8 bases aligning to TRBD1. The source material was naive CD4+ T cells from blood. This receptor was identified in a young man in good health. The DNA of the CDR3 is TGTGCCAGCAGCCGGGGACAGGTTCAAGAGACCCAGTACTTC. It codes for CASSRGQVQETQYF.